The 9 T cell receptor beta chains below were found in one sample sequenced in a study of PD-1 blockade in classical Hodgkin lymphoma. Following autologous stem cell transplantation, relapse occurred in every patient, and exposure to brentuximab vedotin varied. Profiled with immunoSEQ multiplex PCR; TCRdb holds only in-frame clones, not every one. The table lists just under 100,000 clones, 75% to 90% of them singletons. Source: peripheral blood mononuclear cells (PBMCs), taken at baseline. These receptor sequences come from a human donor with classical Hodgkin lymphoma.

The chain employs TRBV19 and TRBJ2-7; 9 nucleotides align to TRBD1. Trimming took 6 bases from V and 2 from J; bases not matched to a gene: 2. The CDR3 length is 13 residues. Looked up from germline, CDR1 is LNHDA and CDR2 is SQIVND (reference sequence). CDR3 bases: TGTGCCAGTAGGAGGACAGGGGCCTACGAGCAGTACTTC. This codes for CASRRTGAYEQYF.

The chain has TRBV9 and TRBJ2-1, with 8 bases lining up with TRBD2. Looked up from germline, CDR1 is SGDLS and CDR2 is YYNGEE. Losses at the gene ends were 3 bases for V and 12 bases for J; bases not matched to a gene: 17. The CDR3 is made up of 16 amino acids. The CDR3 nucleotides are TGTGCCAGCAGCGAGCCCGCTCCGGGAGGGCCTCGGGGGCAGTTCTTC. It translates to CASSEPAPGGPRGQFF.

The table lists this clone with a few counts. V and J are TRBV5-1 and TRBJ2-5, with D perhaps TRBD1 (5 bases). Germline V gives CDR1 SGHRS, CDR2 YFSETQ. This CDR3 is built from 13 residues. The V gene lost 0 bases and the J gene lost 5 bases, with 8 bases spanning the gap. CDR3 bases: TGCGCCAGCAGCTTGGGCAACAGGGAGACCCAGTACTTC. Its translation is CASSLGNRETQYF.

The chain uses TRBV5-6 and TRBJ2-3; weak D call: TRBD1 (6 bases). The CDR3 has 14 residues. V lost 3 bases to trimming and J lost 6 bases, with 14 bases between them. Per germline, CDR1 SGHDT and CDR2 YYEEEE. The CDR3 sequence is CASSSYYREDTQYF. Here the CDR3 DNA reads TGTGCCAGCAGCTCTTACTACAGGGAGGATACGCAGTATTTT.

The chain combines TRBV7-2 with TRBJ2-3; tentative D call: TRBD2 (6 bases). The CDR3 runs to 13 residues. The V and J ends lost 4 bases and 5 bases respectively, with 10 bases between them. Per the germline V gene, CDR1 is SGHTA and CDR2 is FQGNSA. CDR3 in amino acids: CASSSGRGDTQYF. CDR3 nucleotide sequence: TGTGCCAGCAGCTCGGGGCGGGGAGATACGCAGTATTTT. Variable domain in full (rest from reference TRBV7-2 and TRBJ2-3): GAGVSQSPSNKVTEKGKDVELRCDPISGHTALYWYRQSLGQGLEFLIYFQGNSAPDKSGLPSDRFSAERTGGSVSTLTIQRTQQEDSAVYLCASSSGRGDTQYFGPGTRLTVL.

CDR3 protein: CASGLQGANTGELFF. CDR3 nucleotide sequence: TGTGCTAGTGGTTTACAGGGGGCGAACACCGGGGAGCTGTTTTTT. The chain employs TRBV12-5 and TRBJ2-2; 8 nucleotides agree with TRBD1. The CDR3 is 15 residues long. Germline V lookup: CDR1 LGHNT, CDR2 FRNRAP. J gave up 0 bases and V 3 bases, and 0 bases lay outside the gene matches.

This clone was detected only once. The chain employs TRBV5-1 and TRBJ2-2; 9 bases agree with TRBD2. The CDR3 has 17 amino acids. Germline V gives CDR1 SGHRS, CDR2 YFSETQ. V lost 0 bases, J lost 1 base, and 4 bases stayed unmatched. The CDR3 bases are TGCGCCAGCAGCTTGGCAGCGGGAGGATGGAACACCGGGGAGCTGTTTTTT. Its translation: CASSLAAGGWNTGELFF.

J is TRBJ2-1 and V is TRBV19; the D gene is possibly TRBD2 (7 bases). The V end lost 3 bases, the J end lost 8 bases, and 11 bases lay between the germline ends. The CDR3 contains 13 residues. CDR1 is LNHDA and CDR2 is SQIVND in the germline V gene (reference sequence). CDR3 sequence reads: CASSMGGGDEQFF. CDR3 bases: TGTGCCAGTAGTATGGGGGGGGGCGATGAGCAGTTCTTC.

The CDR3 is CASSVRGSTDTQYF. CDR3 in DNA: TGTGCCAGCAGCGTACGCGGGAGCACAGATACGCAGTATTTT. The chain combines TRBV9 with TRBJ2-3, with D perhaps TRBD2 (5 bases). This CDR3 contains 14 residues. Deletions cut 1 base from V and 0 bases from J, with 6 bases between. Germline V CDR1 and CDR2: SGDLS, YYNGEE.